This TCR beta chain was obtained from a study of spatial heterogeneity in lung cancer. Broader study findings: Ubiquitous expanded tumor TCRs were seen in blood more at resection than at follow-up.

TCRdb redid the calling of the 5' RACE reads with MiXCR, one entry per CDR3 protein. This table has about 22,000 distinct CDR3 sequences, less than 6% appearing once. There are many counts of this clonotype. What it binds is unknown. CDR1 and CDR2 (germline): LNHDA, SQIVND (reference sequence). V was clipped by 5 bases and J by 3 bases, with 12 bases between them. This CDR3 comprises 14 residues. Time point described: sample taken at primary tumor resection. Donors were 72 untreated early-stage non-small cell lung cancer patients. Whole RNA came from tumor, nontumor lung or frozen PBMC and was sequenced without being sorted.

The material was PBMCs, obtained at surgery. The chain recombines TRBV19 with TRBJ2-3; D may match TRBD1 or TRBD2 (6 bases each). This receptor was obtained from a male donor with early-stage non-small cell lung cancer. CDR3 in DNA: TGTGCCAGTAGTTCCAGGGGAGGAACAGATACGCAGTATTTT. Protein sequence: CASSSRGGTDTQYF.